This TCR beta chain originates from a study of control samples from healthy donors and cancer patients. Profiling relied on immunoSEQ multiplex PCR, and the TCRdb table lists in-frame clones only, not all of them. The sample lists some 120,000 clones; around 90% were seen once. CDR1 is SGHVS, CDR2 FNYEAQ, per germline. This CDR3 has 15 amino acids. V lost 1 base and J lost 1, with 10 bases in between. The V gene is TRBV7-6, the J gene TRBJ2-5, with D perhaps TRBD1 or TRBD2 (5 bases each). The receptor was isolated from a man between 50 and 59 years old in good health. The specimen was blood. The CDR3 DNA reads as TGTGCCAGCAGCTTAGGCTGGGGGTCCCAAGAGACCCAGTACTTC. Translated, it gives CASSLGWGSQETQYF.